Shown below are 28 T cell receptor beta chains from a single sample sequenced in a study of blood T cell repertoires in COVID-19. Assay used: immunoSEQ multiplex PCR; TCRdb lists only in-frame clones, some missing. The sample has about 180,000 clones, approximately 85% seen once. Sequencing input: peripheral blood. These receptors came from a man at least 80 years old with COVID-19, enrolled during active disease.

CDR3 DNA sequence: TGTGCCAGCAGCACCGGACAGGCTTCGAACACCGGGGAGCTGTTTTTT. It yields the protein CASSTGQASNTGELFF. V gene TRBV5-4 combines with J gene TRBJ2-2; 7 bases are shared with TRBD1. CDR1 and CDR2 from the germline V gene are SGHNT and YYREEE (reference sequence). The trim removed 4 bases at V and 0 bases at J, leaving 6 bases unmatched. This CDR3 has 16 amino acids. Variable domain in full (rest from reference TRBV5-4 and TRBJ2-2): ETGVTQSPTHLIKTRGQQVTLRCSSQSGHNTVSWYQQALGQGPQFIFQYYREEENGRGNFPPRFSGLQFPNYSSELNVNALELDDSALYLCASSTGQASNTGELFFGEGSRLTVL.

V gene TRBV19 combines with J gene TRBJ1-6; D call uncertain. Trimming left V 5 bases short and J 4 bases short, with 9 bases between. The CDR3 spans 14 residues. Germline assignment: CDR1 LNHDA and CDR2 SQIVND (reference sequence). CDR3 sequence reads: CASSGSGYNSPLHF. CDR3 bases: TGTGCCAGTAGTGGGTCAGGATATAATTCACCCCTCCACTTT.

This sequence joins TRBV24-1 and TRBJ1-5; D perhaps matches TRBD1 (5 bases). The V and J ends lost 8 bases and 7 bases respectively, with 14 bases between them. Germline V gene sequence: CDR1 KGHDR, CDR2 SFDVKD. The CDR3 sequence is 13 residues long. CDR3 region: CATKLWGDQPQHF. The CDR3 bases are TGTGCCACCAAATTGTGGGGGGACCAGCCCCAGCATTTT.

This chain joins TRBV6-2 or TRBV6-3 and TRBJ1-2; 7 nucleotides agree with TRBD1. Trimming removed 2 bases from V and 3 bases from J; junction bases left unmatched: 9. In germline, CDR1 is MNHEY, CDR2 SVGEGT. CDR3 length: 16 amino acids. CDR3 bases: TGTGCCAGCAGTTACCCGATACAGGGGCTGGACTATGGCTACACCTTC. Translating it yields CASSYPIQGLDYGYTF.

The chain has TRBV6-6 and TRBJ2-4; 12 nucleotides align to TRBD2. The V gene end was trimmed by 5 bases and the J gene end by 1 base; junction bases not matched to a gene: 21. In germline, CDR1 is MNHNY, CDR2 SVGAGI (reference sequence). This CDR3 comprises 22 residues. This chain's CDR3 is CASSPLFPSGGAGGRAKNIQYF. CDR3 bases: TGTGCCAGCAGTCCCCTATTCCCTAGCGGGGGGGCCGGGGGCCGGGCCAAAAACATTCAGTACTTC.

CDR3 amino acids: CASSSTGVSGNTIYF. In DNA form, the CDR3 reads TGTGCCAGCAGCTCCACAGGGGTCTCTGGAAACACCATATATTTT. The chain recombines TRBV5-5 with TRBJ1-3, with 7 bases lining up with TRBD1. CDR3 length: 15 residues. V lost 3 bases to trimming and J lost 0 bases; unmatched junction nucleotides: 3. Germline V CDR1 and CDR2: SGHKS, YYEKEE (reference sequence).

The count of this clone is one. The chain recombines TRBV28 with TRBJ2-1; 7 bases are shared with TRBD2. The CDR3 has 17 amino acids. Unmatched junction bases numbered 10, after V lost 4 bases and J lost 1 base. Germline V gene sequence: CDR1 MDHEN, CDR2 SYDVKM. The CDR3 DNA is TGTGCCAGCAGTTCCCTTCTCACGGGGGGATCCTACAATGAGCAGTTCTTC. This codes for CASSSLLTGGSYNEQFF.

This sequence joins TRBV27 and TRBJ2-5, with TRBD1 identical over 9 bases. The CDR3 is 14 residues long. CDR1 is MNHEY, CDR2 SMNVEV, per germline (reference sequence). V dropped 4 bases and J dropped 5; count of bases not matched to a gene: 5. As DNA, the CDR3 is TGTGCCAGCAGTTCGGACAGGGGCTCGGAGACCCAGTACTTC. This sequence encodes CASSSDRGSETQYF.

V usage is TRBV19 and J usage is TRBJ2-7; TRBD1 might be the D (6 bases). Looked up from germline, CDR1 is LNHDA and CDR2 is SQIVND (reference sequence). The CDR3 is made up of 15 amino acids. V was cut by 1 base and J by 0 bases, with 10 bases left in between. CDR3 region: CASSIGQVSSYEQYF. The CDR3 nucleotides are TGTGCCAGTAGTATAGGACAGGTTTCCTCCTACGAGCAGTACTTC.

J is TRBJ1-1 and V is TRBV9, with 7 bases fitting TRBD1. The CDR3 is made up of 15 amino acids. J was trimmed by 2 bases and V by 4 bases; bases with no gene match: 8. Germline CDR1 and CDR2: SGDLS and YYNGEE. The CDR3 loop is CASSPYRGSNTEAFF. CDR3 coding DNA: TGTGCCAGCAGCCCGTACAGGGGCTCAAACACTGAAGCTTTCTTT. The variable domain in full, with the rest retrieved from reference TRBV9 and TRBJ1-1, is DSGVTQTPKHLITATGQRVTLRCSPRSGDLSVYWYQQSLDQGLQFLIQYYNGEERAKGNILERFSAQQFPDLHSELNLSSLELGDSALYFCASSPYRGSNTEAFFGQGTRLTVV.

Turning to this clone: Within the sample, other DNA sequences also encode this same CDR3. This chain links TRBV5-1 with TRBJ2-7; 7 nucleotides match TRBD1. Germline lookup yields CDR1 SGHRS and CDR2 YFSETQ. Trimming took 0 bases from V and 5 from J; bases not matched to a gene: 5. There are 14 residues in the CDR3. CDR3 protein: CASSLAGTANEQYF. The CDR3 DNA follows: TGCGCCAGCAGCTTGGCGGGGACAGCGAACGAGCAGTACTTC.

This clone occurred once. The gene calls are TRBV4-1 and TRBJ1-5; D unclear. Trimming cost V 0 bases and J 6 bases, with 6 bases left between them. Germline CDR1 and CDR2: MGHRA and YSYEKL. This CDR3 is built from 13 residues. CDR3 nucleotide sequence: TGCGCCAGCAGCCAAGATAGAGGTCAGCCCCAGCATTTT. Amino acids: CASSQDRGQPQHF.

The rearrangement joins TRBV5-1 to TRBJ2-2; 7 positions match TRBD1. Germline CDR1 and CDR2: SGHRS and YFSETQ. This CDR3 contains 14 residues. The V and J ends lost 6 bases and 4 bases, in that order; junction bases with no gene match: 6. The CDR3 sequence is CASTGDSRTGELFF. DNA for the CDR3: TGCGCCAGCACCGGGGACAGTCGCACCGGGGAGCTGTTTTTT.

The chain joins TRBV6-5 to TRBJ1-2, with 10 bases lining up with TRBD1. Germline CDR1 is MNHEY and CDR2 is SVGAGI. This CDR3 has 15 amino acids. J lost 8 bases, V lost 7 bases, and 13 bases had no gene match. The CDR3 here is CASTTRGTGVSGYTF. The DNA of the CDR3 is TGTGCCAGCACCACCAGGGGGACAGGGGTTAGCGGCTACACCTTC.

The V and J genes are TRBV4-2 and TRBJ1-1, with TRBD1 matching over 7 bases. V shed 1 base and J 1 base; nucleotides not matched to a gene: 6. Germline-derived CDR1 and CDR2 are LGHNA and YNFKEQ. This CDR3 spans 16 amino acids. As DNA, the CDR3 is TGTGCCAGCAGCCAAGTAGGTGGGACAGAGAACACTGAAGCTTTCTTT. It specifies CASSQVGGTENTEAFF.

V usage is TRBV6-1 and J usage is TRBJ1-2; TRBD1 is a possible D gene (6 bases). Per the germline V gene, CDR1 is MNHNS and CDR2 is SASEGT. The V end was cut by 2 bases, the J end by 4 bases, with 17 bases between. This CDR3 has 16 residues. This CDR3 reads CASSEWPGAEGYGYTF. The CDR3 bases are TGTGCCAGCAGTGAATGGCCAGGGGCTGAGGGCTATGGCTACACCTTC.

About this clone: Other DNA sequences in the same sample also yield this CDR3. The V call is TRBV4-1, the J call TRBJ1-1; D not certain. V dropped 4 bases and J dropped 1 base, with 13 bases sitting between them. CDR1 is MGHRA, CDR2 YSYEKL, per germline. CDR3 length: 15 amino acids. The CDR3 bases are TGCGCCAGCAGCCCCCAGGTGGGTGGGAACACTGAAGCTTTCTTT. Its translation is CASSPQVGGNTEAFF.

The chain has TRBV5-8 and TRBJ1-1; 10 bases map to TRBD1. The CDR3 loop spans 14 amino acids. Per germline, CDR1 SGHTS and CDR2 YDEGEE. V shed 3 bases and J 5 bases; nucleotides not matched to a gene: 4. The chain's CDR3 is CASSWTGGSTEAFF. The CDR3, as DNA: TGTGCCAGCAGCTGGACAGGGGGATCTACTGAAGCTTTCTTT.

This rearrangement joins TRBV10-3 to TRBJ2-1; 8 positions agree with TRBD2. The CDR3 loop spans 15 amino acids. Germline trimming cut 1 base from V and 7 bases from J; bases unmatched to any gene: 6. Germline V gene lookup returns CDR1 ENHRY and CDR2 SYGVKD. DNA of the CDR3: TGTGCCATCAGTGAGTTTAGCGGGGCAGTAAATGAGCAGTTCTTC. Amino acids: CAISEFSGAVNEQFF.

The CDR3 DNA sequence: TGTGCCAGCAGCCAAGGAAGCGGAGGAGATACGCAGTATTTT. It yields the protein CASSQGSGGDTQYF. This rearrangement joins TRBV3-1 (or the pseudogene TRBV3-2) to TRBJ2-3; possible D gene TRBD2, 5 bases. V lost 1 base, J lost 5 bases, and 10 bases lay in between. There are 14 residues in the CDR3. Germline CDR1 LGHDT, CDR2 YNNKEL (reference sequence).

This chain joins TRBV18 and TRBJ1-1; maybe TRBD1 (5 bases). CDR1 and CDR2 (germline): KGHSH, LQKENI. This CDR3 spans 12 amino acids. Trimming removed 3 bases at V and 7 bases at J, with 9 bases between. CDR3 amino acids: CASSPRGLEAFF. Here the CDR3 DNA reads TGTGCCAGCTCACCGCGGGGACTTGAAGCTTTCTTT.

This sequence joins TRBV29-1 and TRBJ2-7; D perhaps matches TRBD2 (6 bases). V dropped 4 bases and J dropped 3 bases, with 16 bases sitting between them. CDR3 length equals 14 residues. Germline loops: CDR1 SQVTM, CDR2 ANQGSEA. The CDR3 sequence is CSVGSQTGDYEQYF. The CDR3 DNA sequence: TGCAGCGTTGGTTCGCAAACGGGAGACTACGAGCAGTACTTC.

The gene calls are TRBV7-9 and TRBJ1-4; D unresolved. Deletions cut 4 bases from V and 8 bases from J, with 20 bases between. This CDR3 has 16 residues. Germline CDR1 SEHNR, CDR2 FQNEAQ (reference sequence). CDR3 region: CASSSTRNSQEEKLFF. The CDR3 DNA reads as TGTGCCAGCAGCTCAACCAGAAACTCCCAGGAAGAAAAACTGTTTTTT.

V usage is TRBV7-9 and J usage is TRBJ2-5; D uncertain. The CDR3 has 13 residues. Looked up from germline, CDR1 is SEHNR and CDR2 is FQNEAQ (reference sequence). Trimming stripped 5 bases from V and 1 base from J, with 8 bases between. The CDR3 loop reads CASSPNSQETQYF. CDR3 DNA: TGTGCCAGCAGCCCCAATTCCCAAGAGACCCAGTACTTC.

This chain joins TRBV28 and TRBJ2-3, with 10 bases that match TRBD1. The CDR3 spans 16 residues. Germline CDR1 is MDHEN and CDR2 is SYDVKM. V lost 5 bases and J lost 4; bases outside the gene matches: 9. CDR3 amino acids: CASSTYRDRGSDTQYF. The CDR3 DNA sequence: TGTGCCAGCAGTACATACCGGGACAGGGGATCAGATACGCAGTATTTT.

This clone was recorded many times. The chain is built from TRBV7-6 and TRBJ1-2; a weak D match, TRBD1 (6 bases). Trimming removed 5 bases from V and 8 bases from J, with 12 bases in between. Per germline, CDR1 SGHVS and CDR2 FNYEAQ. There are 12 residues in the CDR3. CDR3 DNA sequence: TGTGCCAGCAGCCCGACGGGGGGCGGCTACACCTTC. Translated: CASSPTGGGYTF.

This clone was detected a few times. The identical CDR3 is also encoded by other nucleotide sequences in the sample. The chain has TRBV5-5 and TRBJ1-4, with 9 bases fitting TRBD1. The V segment lost 1 base and the J segment 6 bases; nucleotides outside the gene matches: 1. This CDR3 is 14 amino acids long. Germline-derived CDR1 and CDR2 are SGHKS and YYEKEE (reference sequence). This CDR3 is CASSLRDRDEKLFF. The CDR3 nucleotides read TGTGCCAGCAGCTTGAGGGACAGGGATGAAAAACTGTTTTTT.

The chain has TRBV6-2 or TRBV6-3 and TRBJ2-5, with 11 bases lining up with TRBD2. This CDR3 has 14 residues. Germline loops: CDR1 MNHEY, CDR2 SVGEGT. The trim removed 6 bases at V and 5 bases at J, leaving 5 bases unmatched. CDR3: CASSLLAGDETQYF. The CDR3 DNA sequence: TGTGCCAGCAGCTTACTAGCGGGGGATGAGACCCAGTACTTC.